The sample holds a few counts of the clone carrying this T cell receptor (beta chain). J was trimmed by 4 bases and V by 0 bases; bases with no gene match: 9. The CDR3 has 16 amino acids. The germline V gene encodes CDR1 DFQATT and CDR2 SNEGSKA (reference sequence). These data are taken from a study of glioma-infiltrating T cells. Study at large: Samples included WHO grade II oligodendrogliomas or astrocytomas and initial-diagnosis grade IV glioblastomas.

TCR alpha and beta CDR3 regions were amplified from RNA using iRepertoire nested multiplex PCR. Input was roughly 85-450 ng of tissue mRNA or PBMC total RNA. Via MiXCR, TCRdb re-called the multiplex PCR reads, giving one row per CDR3 protein. The data show 400,000 or so distinct CDR3 sequences, with approximately 42% seen just once and more than 10% held by the top ten. V and J are TRBV20-1 and TRBJ2-7, with 10 bases matching TRBD2. Sequences were obtained from glioma tissue, nonneoplastic brain tissue, or PBMCs (not recorded which). The TCR was taken from a human donor with low-grade glioma or glioblastoma, undergoing nonglioma brain surgery, or in good health (not recorded which). The DNA of the CDR3 is TGCAGTGCTAGAGAGGAGGGACTAGCGAGAATATACGAGCAGTACTTC. Translating it yields CSAREEGLARIYEQYF.